Below, 32 T cell receptor beta chains from the same sample are listed, as sequenced in a study of molecular identifiers for immune sequencing clone quantification. Via MiXCR, TCRdb re-called the PCR reads, giving one row per CDR3 protein. This table has approximately 550,000 distinct CDR3 sequences, about 22% appearing once. Input material: naive CD8+ T cells from blood, with Jurkat cell RNA spiked in. Documented subset: FACS-sorted CD8+CD4-CCR7+CD45RA+ naive T cells. The receptors stem from a human donor in good health. Some libraries in this study had Jurkat cell RNA spiked in.

V is TRBV27 and J is TRBJ2-1; D might be TRBD2 (7 bases). This CDR3 spans 17 amino acids. Trimming pared 2 bases from V and 6 bases from J, leaving 20 bases between. Looked up from germline, CDR1 is MNHEY and CDR2 is SMNVEV (reference sequence). The chain's CDR3 is CASSLRGRVTEFNEQFF. CDR3 nucleotide sequence: TGTGCCAGCAGTTTAAGGGGGAGGGTCACTGAATTCAATGAGCAGTTCTTC.

This clonotype came up many times. The rearrangement joins TRBV6-2 or TRBV6-3 to TRBJ2-7; 8 bases line up with TRBD2. The CDR3 totals 13 residues. Looked up from germline, CDR1 is MNHEY and CDR2 is SVGEGT. V lost 6 bases to trimming and J lost 2 bases; unmatched junction nucleotides: 3. CDR3 amino acids: CASRLAEPYEQYF. The DNA of the CDR3 is TGTGCCAGCAGACTAGCGGAACCCTACGAGCAGTACTTC.

At least ten counts were recorded for this clonotype. The rearrangement uses TRBV6-6 and TRBJ1-4; D remains ambiguous. V shed 5 bases and J shed 0 bases, with 13 bases lying between them. The V gene's germline CDR1 is MNHNY and CDR2 SVGAGI (reference sequence). This CDR3 has 16 residues. The CDR3 loop reads CASSRRHETTNEKLFF. The CDR3 region has the DNA TGTGCCAGCAGTCGCCGACACGAAACAACTAATGAAAAACTGTTTTTT.

This clonotype was seen more than once but under ten times. A read error may be the cause here, since a much bigger clone is one base away. The chain combines TRBV29-1 with TRBJ2-5; TRBD1 aligns across 9 bases. The CDR3 covers 14 residues. In germline, CDR1 is SQVTM, CDR2 ANQGSEA. CDR3 coding DNA: TGCAGCGTTACTCCACAGGGGGCCGGGGAGACCCAGCACTTC. It translates to CSVTPQGAGETQHF.

The gene calls are TRBV19 and TRBJ1-1; a possible D gene is TRBD1 (5 bases). Trimming took 6 bases from V and 6 from J, leaving 11 bases between them. The CDR3 is 12 amino acids. CDR1 is LNHDA, CDR2 SQIVND, per germline (reference sequence). DNA for the CDR3: TGTGCCAGTAGCCTGGGGGTGGCTGAAGCTTTCTTT. Translated: CASSLGVAEAFF.

This clonotype appeared many times. This chain joins TRBV2 and TRBJ2-7; D unclear. CDR1 and CDR2 from the germline V gene are SNHLY and FYNNEI. V dropped 4 bases and J dropped 2 bases, with 9 bases sitting between them. This CDR3 is 13 amino acids long. CDR3 amino acids: CASSGLGPYEQYF. The CDR3 coding sequence is TGTGCCAGCAGTGGCCTGGGCCCCTACGAGCAGTACTTC.

Notes on this clonotype: This may be a read error, as it is one base from a much larger clone. This chain links TRBV4-1 with TRBJ1-1, with 7 bases that match TRBD1. The CDR3 length is 15 residues. The J segment lost 1 base and the V segment lost 4 bases, leaving 6 bases of the junction unmatched. Germline loops: CDR1 MGHRA, CDR2 YSYEKL. The chain's CDR3 is CASSRMTGQNTEAFF. DNA of the CDR3: TGCGCCAGCAGCCGAATGACAGGGCAGAACACTGAAGCTTTCTTT.

The chain recombines TRBV6-2 or TRBV6-3 with TRBJ2-1; 7 positions match TRBD1. The CDR3 loop spans 15 amino acids. Looked up from germline, CDR1 is MNHEY and CDR2 is SVGEGT. Trimming at V came to 6 bases and at J to 7 bases, leaving 12 bases not matched to a gene. The DNA of the CDR3 is TGTGCCAGCAGCCCTGGCCAACAGGGGCGTAATGAGCAGTTCTTC. As protein: CASSPGQQGRNEQFF.

This clonotype was counted between two and nine times. This chain uses TRBV9 with TRBJ1-1; D is perhaps TRBD1 (5 bases). The germline V and J ends were trimmed by 7 bases and 5 bases, with 21 bases remaining between them. Germline V gene sequence: CDR1 SGDLS, CDR2 YYNGEE. This CDR3 region has 15 residues. The CDR3 coding sequence is TGTGCCAGCGCCCCCACGGCAGGGAGGAGGACTGAAGCTTTCTTT. Translating gives CASAPTAGRRTEAFF.

This clonotype was seen a few times. The chain couples TRBV4-3 to TRBJ1-3, with D perhaps TRBD1 (6 bases). Trimming removed 1 base at V and 7 bases at J, with 11 bases between. CDR3 length: 14 residues. The germline V gene encodes CDR1 LGHNA and CDR2 YSLEER. In DNA, the CDR3 is TGCGCCAGCAGCCAAGGAACAGGGTTGAACACCATATATTTT. It codes for CASSQGTGLNTIYF.

In this sample, this clonotype turned up a few times. The CDR3 DNA is TGTGCCACGGTCCACCCAACCCAATATACCTACGAGCAGTACTTC. It encodes CATVHPTQYTYEQYF. The rearrangement uses TRBV6-2 or TRBV6-3 and TRBJ2-7; unclear D gene. The V end lost 10 bases, the J end lost 2 bases, and 21 bases lay between the germline ends. This CDR3 has 15 amino acids. Looked up from germline, CDR1 is MNHEY and CDR2 is SVGEGT.

In regard to this clonotype: This sequence may be a read error, since a much larger clone differs from it by one base. J is TRBJ2-3 and V is TRBV9, with TRBD1 matching 7 bases. CDR3 length: 17 residues. With 4 bases clipped from V and 2 bases from J, the junction kept 13 bases outside the gene matches. CDR1 and CDR2 (germline): SGDLS, YYNGEE. This chain's CDR3 is CASSTGRQGGPTDTQYF. In nucleotides, the CDR3 is TGTGCCAGCAGCACTGGCCGACAGGGTGGACCCACAGATACGCAGTATTTT.

This clonotype turned up a few times. The chain couples TRBV15 to TRBJ1-1, with TRBD1 matching 9 bases. CDR1 is LNHNV, CDR2 YYDKDF, per germline (reference sequence). This CDR3 is built from 15 residues. V dropped 2 bases and J dropped 5; count of bases not matched to a gene: 6. Here the CDR3 reads CATSRPGTGLTEAFF. The CDR3 nucleotides are TGTGCCACCAGCAGACCCGGGACAGGGTTAACTGAAGCTTTCTTT.

The sample holds many counts of this clonotype. The CDR3 region has the DNA TGTGCCAGCAGCTTAGGGGCCATCTCTGGAAACACCATATATTTT. Its translation is CASSLGAISGNTIYF. The chain joins TRBV7-9 to TRBJ1-3; no definite D call. This CDR3 region has 15 residues. V was cut by 1 base and J by 0 bases, with 7 bases left in between. Looked up from germline, CDR1 is SEHNR and CDR2 is FQNEAQ (reference sequence).

Concerning this clonotype: With a much larger clone just one base away, this may be a read error. The gene calls are TRBV7-9 and TRBJ1-5; TRBD1 matches 7 bases. CDR3 length: 15 residues. The V gene's germline CDR1 is SEHNR and CDR2 FQNEAQ (reference sequence). The CDR3: CVSSLGQGGGQPQHF. As DNA, the CDR3 is TGTGTCAGCAGCTTAGGGCAGGGAGGGGGCCAGCCCCAGCATTTT. The full variable domain, its missing parts supplied by reference TRBV7-9 and TRBJ1-5, is DTGVSQNPRHKITKRGQNVTFRCDPISEHNRLYWYRQTLGQGPEFLTYFQNEAQLEKSRLLSDRFSAERPKGSFSTLEIQRTEQGDSAMYLCVSSLGQGGGQPQHFGDGTRLSIL.

This chain uses TRBV27 with TRBJ2-1; D remains unclear. Trimming pared 1 base from V and 4 bases from J, leaving 11 bases between. The CDR3 spans 15 residues. CDR1 and CDR2 from the germline V gene are MNHEY and SMNVEV (reference sequence). This CDR3 is CASSLLKTAYNEQFF. The CDR3 nucleotides are TGTGCCAGCAGTTTATTAAAAACCGCGTACAATGAGCAGTTCTTC.

This clonotype appeared many times. The rearrangement links TRBV30 to TRBJ2-3; D is ambiguous. The CDR3 sequence is 15 residues long. Germline V gene lookup returns CDR1 GTSNPN and CDR2 SVGIG (reference sequence). V was pared by 0 bases and J by 0 bases, with 10 bases between. CDR3 coding DNA: TGTGCCTGGAGTGTGGCAGTCAGTAGCACAGATACGCAGTATTTT. It specifies CAWSVAVSSTDTQYF.

This clonotype has only a few counts. The rearrangement uses TRBV29-1 and TRBJ2-7, with TRBD1 identical over 10 bases. There are 14 residues in the CDR3. Unmatched junction bases numbered 6, after V lost 3 bases and J lost 4 bases. CDR1 is SQVTM, CDR2 ANQGSEA, per germline. Here the CDR3 reads CSVDVPGQGYEQYF. The DNA for the CDR3 is TGCAGCGTTGACGTACCGGGACAGGGGTACGAGCAGTACTTC.

The rearrangement uses TRBV11-1 and TRBJ1-1, with D possibly matching TRBD1 (6 bases). The V gene's germline CDR1 is SGHAT and CDR2 FQDESV (reference sequence). Trimming cost V 2 bases and J 3 bases, with 16 bases left between them. The CDR3 covers 16 residues. The CDR3 protein is CASSLLQGFPDTEAFF. CDR3 DNA: TGTGCCAGCAGCTTACTCCAGGGGTTCCCGGACACTGAAGCTTTCTTT.

The V and J genes are TRBV2 and TRBJ2-3, with 9 bases aligning to TRBD1. The J call may be in error: the DNA end matches TRBJ1-5 better. Looked up from germline, CDR1 is SNHLY and CDR2 is FYNNEI. CDR3 length: 16 amino acids. CDR3 DNA: TGTGCCAGCTCCGAGAGGGGGGACAGGGTTACAGATACGCAGCATTTT. It yields the protein CASSERGDRVTDTQHF.

This clonotype was observed a handful of times. V is TRBV7-9 and J is TRBJ2-7; TRBD2 matches 10 bases. Per the germline V gene, CDR1 is SEHNR and CDR2 is FQNEAQ (reference sequence). Germline trimming cut 3 bases from V and 5 bases from J; bases unmatched to any gene: 4. CDR3 length equals 14 residues. CDR3 DNA: TGTGCCAGCAGCTTTAGCGGGAGGTACGACGAGCAGTACTTC. It translates to CASSFSGRYDEQYF.

Notes on this clonotype: The junction does not match germline at one end; this may be a read error. The rearrangement joins TRBV6-2 or TRBV6-3 to TRBJ2-7; 7 nucleotides align to TRBD1. The germline V gene encodes CDR1 MNHEY and CDR2 SVGEGT. This CDR3 has 13 amino acids. The CDR3, as DNA: TGTGCCAGCGGTTACGGGGACAGCTACGAGCAGTACTTC. Its protein product is CASGYGDSYEQYF.

This clonotype has just a few counts. The rearrangement uses TRBV27 and TRBJ2-7; D gene uncertain. V was shortened by 7 bases and J by 1 base, with 11 bases between the two germline ends. Germline V CDR1 and CDR2: MNHEY, SMNVEV (reference sequence). The CDR3 covers 13 residues. The CDR3 sequence: CASTVSGSYEQYF. CDR3 bases: TGTGCCAGCACCGTGTCAGGATCCTACGAGCAGTACTTC.

The rearrangement joins TRBV7-9 to TRBJ2-1, with TRBD1 matching 7 bases. V trimming: 11 bases; J trimming: 6 bases; junction bases outside the gene matches: 13. The CDR3 runs 14 residues. From germline, CDR1 is SEHNR and CDR2 FQNEAQ (reference sequence). In DNA, the CDR3 is TGTGCCGGTGTGGGGTCAGGGGGACCCAATGAGCAGTTCTTC. This sequence encodes CAGVGSGGPNEQFF.

The table lists this clonotype with many counts. V is TRBV5-6 and J is TRBJ2-7, with D maybe TRBD2 (5 bases). The CDR3 totals 14 residues. Trimming stripped 0 bases from V and 7 bases from J, with 14 bases between. The germline V gene has CDR1 SGHDT and CDR2 YYEEEE. This chain's CDR3 is CASSLVGQPGEQYF. For the CDR3, the DNA is TGTGCCAGCAGCTTGGTAGGGCAGCCGGGGGAGCAGTACTTC.

Many counts were recorded for this clonotype. V gene TRBV27 combines with J gene TRBJ2-7, with 9 bases that match TRBD1. Germline V gives CDR1 MNHEY, CDR2 SMNVEV (reference sequence). J was trimmed by 1 base and V by 7 bases; bases with no gene match: 2. CDR3 length equals 13 residues. The CDR3: CASKTGGSYEQYF. DNA for the CDR3: TGTGCCAGCAAGACAGGGGGGTCCTACGAGCAGTACTTC.

This clonotype was detected only a few times. This rearrangement joins TRBV24-1 to TRBJ2-7, with D tentatively TRBD1 or TRBD2 (5 bases each). This CDR3 comprises 12 residues. Germline CDR1 is KGHDR and CDR2 is SFDVKD. The CDR3 DNA sequence: TGTGGCTTGGGGGTATCCCTCCTGGAGCAGTACTTC. This translates into CGLGVSLLEQYF.

The gene calls are TRBV4-3 and TRBJ1-2, with 7 bases matching TRBD1. V was clipped by 3 bases and J by 4 bases; unmatched bases: 11. This CDR3 has 16 amino acids. The germline V gene has CDR1 LGHNA and CDR2 YSLEER. The chain's CDR3 is CASSHKLGGGAYGYTF. In DNA, the CDR3 is TGCGCCAGCAGCCATAAACTGGGAGGGGGCGCCTATGGCTACACCTTC.

There are many counts of this clonotype. The chain is built from TRBV27 and TRBJ2-7; D not resolved. Trimming stripped 5 bases from V and 0 bases from J, with 5 bases between. Germline values: CDR1 MNHEY, CDR2 SMNVEV (reference sequence). This CDR3 comprises 12 residues. The CDR3 protein is CASSTSSYEQYF. The CDR3 DNA reads as TGTGCCAGCAGTACCAGCTCCTACGAGCAGTACTTC.

At least ten counts were recorded for this clonotype. The genes are TRBV20-1 and TRBJ1-5, with 10 bases lining up with TRBD1. The CDR3 has 17 amino acids. Germline CDR1 DFQATT, CDR2 SNEGSKA (reference sequence). Losses at the gene ends were 2 bases for V and 2 bases for J; bases not matched to a gene: 9. In DNA, the CDR3 is TGCAGTGCTAGATCCGGGACAGGGGCGAGGGGCAATCAGCCCCAGCATTTT. It specifies CSARSGTGARGNQPQHF.

This sequence joins TRBV27 and TRBJ1-2, with D perhaps TRBD1 (5 bases). V was pared by 4 bases and J by 7 bases, with 13 bases between. Germline loops: CDR1 MNHEY, CDR2 SMNVEV (reference sequence). This CDR3 is built from 13 residues. The CDR3 reads CASSSEGPPGYTF. The CDR3 DNA sequence: TGTGCCAGCAGTTCAGAGGGGCCACCTGGCTACACCTTC.

In this sample, this clonotype turned up a few times. The chain joins TRBV7-3 to TRBJ2-1, with D uncertain. With 7 bases removed from V and 2 bases from J, the gap between germline ends came to 15 bases. This CDR3 comprises 15 residues. Germline V gives CDR1 SGHTA, CDR2 FQGTGA. In DNA, the CDR3 is TGTGCCAGCACCTTTTCCGGGTCCACCTACAATGAGCAGTTCTTC. Translated, it gives CASTFSGSTYNEQFF.